The clone carrying this TCR beta chain was found many times. What it recognizes is unknown. This specimen belongs to a study of identical twins. Study-level points and caveats: Whereas memory repertoires showed no such difference, abundant cord blood beta clonotypes carried fewer insertions.

CDR1 is SQVTM, CDR2 ANQGSEA, per germline. The V and J ends lost 0 bases and 3 bases respectively, with 8 bases between them. The CDR3 consists of 13 residues. Template switching (which added a universal primer site) was used, and cDNA carried unique molecular identifiers. TCRdb recomputed calls from the 5' RACE reads with MiXCR, one row per CDR3 protein. The table shows about 240,000 distinct CDR3 sequences, with about 7.5% occurring only once. The same sample was also studied in work on yellow fever vaccine responses in identical twins. That work adds: In identical twins, vaccine T cell responses appeared partly shared and partly individual.

Material: CD8+ T cells sorted from blood. The receptor was derived from a woman between 18 and 30 years old in good health. The chain has TRBV29-1 and TRBJ1-2; D perhaps matches TRBD1 (5 bases). The CDR3 sequence: CSVEDSRDYGYTF. The CDR3 DNA sequence: TGCAGCGTTGAAGATTCCAGGGACTATGGCTACACCTTC.